The entry below describes one TCR beta chain. Its specificity is unknown. An end of the junction does not agree with germline; a read error may underlie this. No fewer than 5.5 micrograms of total RNA were isolated from every sample. Next came a second PCR, run for about 6 to 12 cycles, which used a sample-barcoded 5' primer along with a J-beta primer mix. Every individual sample yielded 2.5 million or more paired-end reads (each containing CDR3). Each CDR3 protein gets one entry after TCRdb re-called the 5' RACE reads with MiXCR. The sample lists about 1.6 million distinct CDR3 sequences; 30% to 35% were seen once. This entry comes from a study of blood T cells in healthy people across ages. Overall study findings and caveats: A strong correlation was seen between TCR beta diversity and naive T cell percentage. The unknown donor CMV status may have confounded expanded clonotype changes.

The CDR3 covers 13 residues. The germline V gene has CDR1 DFQATT and CDR2 SNEGSKA (reference sequence). The receptor was isolated from a woman in her twenties or thirties in good health. The chain combines TRBV20-1 with TRBJ2-5; tentative D call: TRBD2 (5 bases). The source material was blood. The CDR3 here is CSAGEGGQETQYF. The CDR3 coding sequence is TGCAGTGCTGGAGAGGGCGGGCAAGAGACCCAGTACTTC.